The clone carrying this T cell receptor (beta chain) was seen only once. Its target is not known. Through a sample-barcoded 5' primer and a J-beta primer mix, a second PCR was run for roughly 6 to 12 cycles. TCRdb redid the calling of the 5' RACE reads with MiXCR, one entry per CDR3 protein. The sample holds about 1,600,000 distinct CDR3 sequences, around 39% seen once. These data are taken from a study of blood T cells in healthy people across ages. General study findings and limits: Conclusively comparing naive with antigen-experienced cells was impossible with unsorted PBMCs.

This CDR3 contains 15 residues. The TCR sequence derives from a woman under 30 in good health. Sequencing used blood. The rearrangement uses TRBV21-1 and TRBJ2-4; the DNA was not used to check the table's D call, TRBD1. The J call is doubtful: the DNA matches TRBJ2-7 better. TRBV21-1 is flagged as a pseudogene. The DNA of the CDR3 is TGTGCCAGCGGCTTACAGGGGGCCCTCCCCTACGAGCAGTACTTC. Translation gives CASGLQGALPYEQYF.